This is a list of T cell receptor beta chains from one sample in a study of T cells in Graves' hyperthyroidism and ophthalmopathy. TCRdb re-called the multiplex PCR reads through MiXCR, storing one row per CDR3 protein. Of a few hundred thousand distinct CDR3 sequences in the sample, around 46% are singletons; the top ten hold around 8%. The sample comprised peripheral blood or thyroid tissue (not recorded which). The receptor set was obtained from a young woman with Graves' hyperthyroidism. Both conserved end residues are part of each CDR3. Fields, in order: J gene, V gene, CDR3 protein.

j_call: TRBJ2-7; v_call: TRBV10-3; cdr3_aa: CAISESGDRGDEQYF
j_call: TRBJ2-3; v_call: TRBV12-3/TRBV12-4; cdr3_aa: CASSLSGDTDTQYF
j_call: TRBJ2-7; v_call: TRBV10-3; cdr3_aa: CAISDYSGTAPYEQYF
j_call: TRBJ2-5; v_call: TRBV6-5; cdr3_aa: CASQGVRETQYF
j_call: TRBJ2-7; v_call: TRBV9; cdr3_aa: CASSTQGAFQNEQYF
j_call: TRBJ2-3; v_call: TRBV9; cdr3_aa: CASSVVGSTGTDTQYF
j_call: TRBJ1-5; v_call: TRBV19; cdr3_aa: CASSSPTPHSNQPQHF
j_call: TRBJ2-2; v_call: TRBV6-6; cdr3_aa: CASSDGTSGRGEQFF
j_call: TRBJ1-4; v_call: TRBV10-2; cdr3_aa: CASSGQGPDEKLFF
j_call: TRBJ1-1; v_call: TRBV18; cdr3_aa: CASSPVGGPEAFF
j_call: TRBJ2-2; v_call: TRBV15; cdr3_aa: CATSRTGNTGELFF
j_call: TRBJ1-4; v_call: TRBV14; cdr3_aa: CASSATSRQGTNEKLFF
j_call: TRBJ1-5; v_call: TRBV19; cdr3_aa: CASSVAETQHF
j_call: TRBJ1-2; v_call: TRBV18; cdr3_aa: CASSSQQGPYGYTF